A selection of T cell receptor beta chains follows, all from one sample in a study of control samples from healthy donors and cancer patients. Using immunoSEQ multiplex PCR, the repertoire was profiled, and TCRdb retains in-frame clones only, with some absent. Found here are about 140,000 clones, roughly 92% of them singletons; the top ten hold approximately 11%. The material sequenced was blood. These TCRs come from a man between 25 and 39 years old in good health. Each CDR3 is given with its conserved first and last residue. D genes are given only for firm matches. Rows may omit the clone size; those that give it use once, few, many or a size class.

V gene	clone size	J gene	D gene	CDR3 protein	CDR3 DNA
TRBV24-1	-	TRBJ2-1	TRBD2	CATSDLFGTSGSEQFF	TGTGCCACCAGTGATTTGTTCGGGACTAGCGGGAGTGAGCAGTTCTTC
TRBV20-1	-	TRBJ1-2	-	CSAIHRAGYTF	TGCAGTGCTATCCACAGGGCTGGCTACACCTTC
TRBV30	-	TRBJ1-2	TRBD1	CAWSVRDSIFF	TGTGCCTGGAGTGTTAGGGACAGTATCTTCTTC
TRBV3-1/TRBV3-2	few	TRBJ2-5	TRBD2	CASSQSGVQETQYF	TGTGCCAGCAGCCAAAGCGGGGTCCAAGAGACCCAGTACTTC
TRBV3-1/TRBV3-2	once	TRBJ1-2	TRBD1	CASSQGSLTGEGYGYTF	TGTGCCAGCAGCCAAGGGTCATTGACAGGGGAAGGCTATGGCTACACCTTC
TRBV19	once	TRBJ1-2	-	CASRNHLRGSYGYTF	TGTGCCAGTAGGAATCACCTCCGGGGGTCCTATGGCTACACCTTC
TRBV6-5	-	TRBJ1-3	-	CASSYEVQGGNTIYF	TGTGCCAGCAGTTACGAGGTTCAGGGGGGAAACACCATATATTTT
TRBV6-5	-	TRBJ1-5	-	CASRGTRRDQPQHF	TGTGCCAGCAGAGGGACACGCCGAGATCAGCCCCAGCATTTT
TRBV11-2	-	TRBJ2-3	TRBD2	CASSLAGGTTDTQYF	TGTGCCAGCAGTCTAGCGGGAGGGACCACAGATACGCAGTATTTT
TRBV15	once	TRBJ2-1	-	CATSVGRRNEQFF	TGTGCCACCAGCGTGGGTCGACGCAATGAGCAGTTCTTC
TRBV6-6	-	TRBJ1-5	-	CASSSPGRRANQPQHF	TGTGCCAGCAGTTCCCCGGGCCGGCGGGCCAATCAGCCCCAGCATTTT